This record looks at one T cell receptor (beta chain) sequence and its context. Its antigen is unknown. V shed 3 bases and J shed 5 bases, with 7 bases lying between them. Germline CDR1 reads SGHTA; CDR2 reads FQGNSA. The CDR3 totals 13 residues. The data belong to a study of beta chain features in type 1 diabetes. Expressed TCRB transcripts were sequenced after all isolated RNA was converted to cDNA. TCRdb keeps only in-frame clones here, not all; method: immunoSEQ multiplex PCR. In the table there are 85,000 to 110,000 clones, roughly 28% of which are singletons. Study-wide points: Shorter TCRB CDR3s, moderately but significantly so, marked every one of the four CD4+ subsets in Type 1 diabetes patients.

The chain couples TRBV7-2 to TRBJ2-2; D is perhaps TRBD1 (5 bases). The sequence was obtained from a woman aged 18-29 years with type 1 diabetes. The material sequenced was central memory CD4+ T cells from blood. The CDR3 DNA is TGTGCCAGCAGCTTCACAGGAACCGGGGAGCTGTTTTTT. Protein: CASSFTGTGELFF.